Described below is a single T cell receptor (beta chain) sequence and its context. Its antigen is unidentified. The PCR ran on 60 Vbeta and 13 Jbeta primers. As handled by the study authors: Later, an analysis found approximately 80 million unique TCR beta chains, and around 10 million of these were shared. Clones were read by immunoSEQ multiplex PCR, and TCRdb kept only the in-frame ones, dropping some. V and J calls and clone size follow that table, whereas D and trimming were derived from the DNA. The data show over 150,000 clones, 75% to 90% seen once. The data belong to a study of cytomegalovirus exposure and HLA in healthy donors. Study conclusions and caveats: The authors later found most CMV-associated TCR beta chains appeared HLA-restricted. The presence/absence work took it that sequencing depth was about the same across donors.

Germline V gene sequence: CDR1 SGHNT, CDR2 YENEEA. This CDR3 has 17 residues. V trimming: 0 bases; J trimming: 4 bases; junction bases outside the gene matches: 9. Sequenced material: PBMCs. The source is a boy younger than 18 in good health and CMV-seronegative. The genes are TRBV11-3 and TRBJ2-3, with 8 positions matching TRBD2. The CDR3 DNA sequence: TGTGCCAGCAGCTTAGATGCAAGCGGGAGTGCTGCAGATACGCAGTATTTT. It translates to CASSLDASGSAADTQYF.